This TCR beta chain was recovered during a study of CD8+ T cells in alopecia areata. About the research overall: Administration of oral tofacitinib to treated patients was at 5 to 10 mg twice daily. The protocol delivered tofacitinib for 6 to 18 months, then withdrew it for 6 months.

Following RNA extraction, reverse transcription yielded cDNA that acted as the sequencing template. The protocol was immunoSEQ multiplex PCR, while the TCRdb copy is restricted to in-frame clones and leaves out a portion. The repertoire holds roughly 6,800 clones, with 64% as singletons. The study, taken as a whole, reports: Lesional scalp, notably in alopecia totalis/universalis, had clonality above that of normal scalp. Normal skin's resident alphabeta T cells are sequenced alongside lesional scalp T cells.

Alopecia areata patients gave lesional scalp punch biopsies and peripheral blood samples. As to this clone: Antigen specificity is unknown.

This CDR3 is 14 amino acids long. In germline, CDR1 is SGHAT, CDR2 FQNNGV. V lost 6 bases and J 0 bases, leaving 11 bases between the germline ends. The TCR comes from a human donor with alopecia areata. The chain joins TRBV11-2 to TRBJ1-1; unclear D gene. The material was skin, obtained at week 0. The CDR3 is CASSVSSVNTEAFF. As DNA, the CDR3 is TGTGCCAGCAGTGTTAGTTCGGTGAACACTGAAGCTTTCTTT.